This entry lists 24 T cell receptor beta chains sequenced from one sample in a study of identical twins. TCRdb recomputed calls from the 5' RACE reads with MiXCR, one row per CDR3 protein. The repertoire holds around 240,000 distinct CDR3 sequences, with roughly a tenth as singletons. Sequenced sample: memory T cells sorted from blood. These receptors all come from a man aged 50 to 60 in good health.

This clonotype showed up many times. This chain connects TRBV7-2 to TRBJ2-7; D possibly matches TRBD1 or TRBD2 (5 bases each). Deletions cut 1 base from V and 5 bases from J, with 9 bases between. Germline values: CDR1 SGHTA, CDR2 FQGNSA. CDR3 length equals 13 residues. The CDR3 is CASSLGGADEQYF. DNA for the CDR3: TGTGCCAGCAGCTTAGGAGGGGCAGACGAGCAGTACTTC.

This clonotype was found many times. The chain couples TRBV4-3 to TRBJ2-7; 7 nucleotides line up with TRBD1. CDR3 length: 15 residues. Germline V gene lookup returns CDR1 LGHNA and CDR2 YSLEER. With 0 bases clipped from V and 2 bases from J, the junction kept 4 bases outside the gene matches. CDR3 sequence: CASSQDAGGTYEQYF. The CDR3 region has the DNA TGCGCCAGCAGCCAAGACGCAGGGGGAACCTACGAGCAGTACTTC.

This chain uses TRBV3-1 with TRBJ2-5, with 11 positions matching TRBD2. The CDR3 runs to 17 residues. The V segment lost 2 bases and the J segment 0 bases; nucleotides outside the gene matches: 5. Germline loops: CDR1 LGHDT, CDR2 YNNKEL (reference sequence). CDR3 DNA: TGTGCCAGCAGCCAACCAAGACTAGCGGGAAACCAAGAGACCCAGTACTTC. Translated, it gives CASSQPRLAGNQETQYF.

This clonotype came up a few times. The chain links TRBV3-1 to TRBJ1-1, with a weak D call TRBD1 (6 bases). CDR3 length: 13 residues. Germline V gene lookup returns CDR1 LGHDT and CDR2 YNNKEL (reference sequence). Trimming left V 1 base short and J 4 bases short, with 7 bases between. The CDR3, as DNA: TGTGCCAGCAGCCAAGGGGGGCCCACTGAAGCTTTCTTT. Amino acids: CASSQGGPTEAFF.

The gene calls are TRBV25-1 and TRBJ2-7; possibly TRBD1 for D (7 bases). The ends were cut back, 3 bases at V and 0 bases at J, with 9 bases in the middle. CDR1 MGHDK and CDR2 SYGVNS come from the germline V gene. This CDR3 comprises 14 residues. The CDR3 nucleotides are TGTGCCAGCAGTGAGCGGGACAGCTCCTACGAGCAGTACTTC. This sequence encodes CASSERDSSYEQYF.

This clonotype rates as medium-sized. The chain links TRBV29-1 to TRBJ2-1, with 9 bases fitting TRBD1. J gave up 5 bases and V 5 bases, and 7 bases lay outside the gene matches. This CDR3 contains 14 residues. Germline CDR1 SQVTM, CDR2 ANQGSEA. The CDR3 DNA is TGCAGCGTTCGTGACAGGGGGTGGGACAATGAGCAGTTCTTC. Translation: CSVRDRGWDNEQFF.

This clonotype occurred many times. The V call is TRBV12-3 or TRBV12-4, the J call TRBJ1-2; possibly TRBD1 for D (6 bases). V gave up 10 bases and J gave up 12 bases, with 21 bases separating them. The CDR3 is 12 amino acids. In DNA, the CDR3 is TGTGCCACAGGAACAGGGCCCATTGGTGACACCTTC. Translating gives CATGTGPIGDTF.

This clonotype was recorded a few times. This rearrangement joins TRBV3-1 to TRBJ2-1; D call uncertain. This CDR3 comprises 15 residues. Germline assignment: CDR1 LGHDT and CDR2 YNNKEL (reference sequence). V was clipped by 1 base and J by 4 bases, with 11 bases between them. The CDR3 DNA is TGTGCCAGCAGCCAAGCAGACTTACTTTACAATGAGCAGTTCTTC. Amino acid sequence: CASSQADLLYNEQFF.

This clonotype was picked up many times. The rearrangement uses TRBV7-2 and TRBJ1-6; the D is unclear. V dropped 1 base and J dropped 8 bases, with 9 bases sitting between them. In germline, CDR1 is SGHTA, CDR2 FQGNSA. The CDR3 is made up of 14 amino acids. CDR3 sequence: CASSLGSTDSPLHF. In DNA, the CDR3 is TGTGCCAGCAGCTTAGGGAGCACGGATTCACCCCTCCACTTT. The full variable domain, completed using reference TRBV7-2 and TRBJ1-6, is GAGVSQSPSNKVTEKGKDVELRCDPISGHTALYWYRQSLGQGLEFLIYFQGNSAPDKSGLPSDRFSAERTGGSVSTLTIQRTQQEDSAVYLCASSLGSTDSPLHFGNGTRLTVT.

This clonotype was seen a handful of times. The J gene is TRBJ2-1, the V gene TRBV6-1; 12 bases map to TRBD2. Germline V lookup: CDR1 MNHNS, CDR2 SASEGT. The junction had 8 bases not matched to a gene; V was cut back by 6 bases and J by 8 bases. The CDR3 sequence is 15 residues long. CDR3 in DNA: TGTGCCAGCAGAGAGACTAGCGGGAGAGGATATGAGCAGTTCTTC. It is translated as CASRETSGRGYEQFF.

The chain carries TRBV6-2 or TRBV6-3 and TRBJ2-1, with D possibly being TRBD2 (7 bases). V dropped 2 bases and J dropped 7 bases, with 18 bases sitting between them. This CDR3 contains 16 residues. Germline V gene sequence: CDR1 MNHEY, CDR2 SVGEGT. CDR3 residues: CASSYELRGAGNEQFF. Written as DNA, the CDR3 is TGTGCCAGCAGTTACGAACTTCGGGGGGCAGGGAATGAGCAGTTCTTC.

The sample holds many counts of this clonotype. The chain uses TRBV10-3 and TRBJ2-7; D remains ambiguous. Germline values: CDR1 ENHRY, CDR2 SYGVKD. The V and J ends lost 2 bases and 1 base respectively, with 9 bases between them. This CDR3 has 14 residues. CDR3 bases: TGTGCCATCAGTGAGCCCTTTAGTTCCTACGAGCAGTACTTC. It yields the protein CAISEPFSSYEQYF.

The sample holds a few counts of this clonotype. The V call is TRBV20-1, the J call TRBJ2-5; D is undetermined. Germline loops: CDR1 DFQATT, CDR2 SNEGSKA (reference sequence). The CDR3 extends over 13 amino acids. Trimming took 6 bases from V and 3 from J, leaving 14 bases between them. This CDR3 reads CSAAGSAKETQYF. The CDR3 region has the DNA TGCAGTGCCGCCGGCTCTGCTAAAGAGACCCAGTACTTC.

This sequence joins TRBV5-1 and TRBJ2-1; D is perhaps TRBD1 or TRBD2 (6 bases each). The CDR3 spans 16 residues. The germline V gene encodes CDR1 SGHRS and CDR2 YFSETQ. Trimming took off 3 bases at V and 5 bases at J, with 18 bases between the two ends. The CDR3 spells CASSSPPGADHNEQFF. The DNA of the CDR3 is TGCGCCAGCAGCTCCCCCCCGGGGGCAGATCACAATGAGCAGTTCTTC.

The V and J genes are TRBV7-2 and TRBJ2-2; D is tentatively TRBD1 or TRBD2 (5 bases each). There are 16 residues in the CDR3. V dropped 3 bases and J dropped 0 bases, with 11 bases sitting between them. In germline, CDR1 is SGHTA, CDR2 FQGNSA. In nucleotides, the CDR3 is TGTGCCAGCAGCTTGGGGCGTAGCGCGAACACCGGGGAGCTGTTTTTT. This gives the protein CASSLGRSANTGELFF.

This clonotype has at least ten counts. The chain is built from TRBV10-3 and TRBJ2-7; a possible D gene is TRBD1 (6 bases). Trimming took off 6 bases at V and 3 bases at J, with 12 bases between the two ends. CDR1 and CDR2 from the germline V gene are ENHRY and SYGVKD. The CDR3 is 13 residues long. CDR3 residues: CAISKGTYYEQYF. DNA for the CDR3: TGTGCCATCAGCAAGGGGACATACTACGAGCAGTACTTC.

The chain has TRBV2 and TRBJ2-5; 7 nucleotides line up with TRBD2. Germline CDR1 SNHLY, CDR2 FYNNEI. J lost 7 bases, V lost 7 bases, and 9 bases had no gene match. The CDR3 spans 13 residues. The CDR3 region has the DNA TGTGCCAGCACCACCCTATCTAGCGGGACCCAGTACTTC. Protein: CASTTLSSGTQYF.

This chain links TRBV3-1 with TRBJ2-7, with D possibly matching TRBD2 (5 bases). V dropped 0 bases and J dropped 2 bases, with 11 bases sitting between them. This CDR3 contains 15 residues. Per the germline V gene, CDR1 is LGHDT and CDR2 is YNNKEL (reference sequence). CDR3 sequence (DNA): TGTGCCAGCAGCCAAGAGTCCGGGGAAACCTACGAGCAGTACTTC. Translating it yields CASSQESGETYEQYF.

V gene TRBV6-5 combines with J gene TRBJ2-2; D perhaps matches TRBD1 (5 bases). Germline V CDR1 and CDR2: MNHEY, SVGAGI. V dropped 2 bases and J dropped 4 bases, with 8 bases sitting between them. This CDR3 spans 14 amino acids. The CDR3 DNA reads TGTGCCAGCAGTTACGTGACAGTCACCGGGGAGCTGTTTTTT. It specifies CASSYVTVTGELFF.

This clonotype was seen repeatedly, ten times or more. The chain combines TRBV11-2 with TRBJ1-1, with D maybe TRBD1 (6 bases). This CDR3 region has 14 residues. V lost 5 bases and J lost 4, with 14 bases in between. Germline CDR1 SGHAT, CDR2 FQNNGV. The CDR3 here is CASSLKQGITEAFF. The CDR3 DNA is TGTGCCAGCAGCCTGAAACAGGGAATCACTGAAGCTTTCTTT.

This clonotype was observed a single time. The chain couples TRBV27 to TRBJ2-6; TRBD1 aligns across 7 bases. The V gene end was trimmed by 4 bases and the J gene end by 0 bases; junction bases not matched to a gene: 0. This CDR3 contains 15 residues. CDR1 and CDR2 (germline): MNHEY, SMNVEV (reference sequence). The CDR3 bases are TGTGCCAGCAGTTGGGACAGCTCTGGGGCCAACGTCCTGACTTTC. This encodes CASSWDSSGANVLTF.

In its sample, this clonotype was seen many times. The gene calls are TRBV7-3 and TRBJ1-1, with D maybe TRBD1 (5 bases). V lost 0 bases, J lost 3 bases, and 8 bases lay in between. From germline, CDR1 is SGHTA and CDR2 FQGTGA. The CDR3 is 14 residues long. This CDR3 is CASSLTGVDTEAFF. In DNA form, the CDR3 reads TGTGCCAGCAGCTTAACAGGGGTCGACACTGAAGCTTTCTTT.

This clonotype was counted a few times. The chain employs TRBV18 and TRBJ2-5; D gene uncertain. The CDR3 has 16 amino acids. Trimming took off 2 bases at V and 5 bases at J, with 18 bases between the two ends. From germline, CDR1 is KGHSH and CDR2 LQKENI. The CDR3 protein is CASSPDPLLIQETQYF. The CDR3, as DNA: TGTGCCAGCTCACCAGATCCTCTCTTAATCCAGGAGACCCAGTACTTC.

This clonotype was seen at least ten times. The V and J genes are TRBV7-2 and TRBJ2-2; D unresolved. The ends were cut back, 1 base at V and 2 bases at J, with 11 bases in the middle. From germline, CDR1 is SGHTA and CDR2 FQGNSA. This CDR3 is 16 amino acids long. The CDR3 region is CASSLVLGGNTGELFF. CDR3 nucleotide sequence: TGTGCCAGCAGCTTAGTTCTCGGCGGTAACACCGGGGAGCTGTTTTTT.